The entry below describes one T cell receptor (beta chain). These data belong to a study of cytomegalovirus exposure and HLA in healthy donors. The PCR had 60 Vbeta and 13 Jbeta primers. Profiling relied on immunoSEQ multiplex PCR, and the TCRdb table lists in-frame clones only, not all of them. The sample yields about 130,000 clones, about 79% seen once. Germline CDR1 is LNHDA and CDR2 is SQIVND (reference sequence). Trimming removed 3 bases from V and 3 bases from J, with 9 bases in between. CDR3 length equals 14 residues. The sequenced sample was PBMCs. V is TRBV19 and J is TRBJ1-5; weak D call: TRBD1 (6 bases). This receptor was obtained from a man younger than 35 in good health and CMV-seronegative. The CDR3 bases are TGTGCCAGTAGTATTCGGGACAACAATCAGCCCCAGCATTTT. It translates to CASSIRDNNQPQHF.